The 30 T cell receptor beta chains reported below all come from one sample, sequenced in a study of T cell responses to AZD1222 COVID-19 vaccine. Sequencing used immunoSEQ multiplex PCR; TCRdb keeps in-frame clones, though not all of them. Of around 120,000 clones detected, roughly 90% appear once; the ten largest clones hold approximately 1.2%. The starting material was peripheral blood, obtained 28 days after the second AZD1222 dose. These receptors all stem from an adult who received the AZD1222 COVID-19 vaccine.

The gene calls are TRBV19 and TRBJ1-6; D remains unclear. This CDR3 has 13 amino acids. Germline assignment: CDR1 LNHDA and CDR2 SQIVND (reference sequence). Between the trimmed V and J ends, which lost 2 bases and 7 bases, there was a span of 6 bases. The CDR3 reads CASSITGNSPLHF. The CDR3 coding sequence is TGTGCCAGTAGTATAACGGGGAATTCACCCCTCCACTTT.

The chain recombines TRBV7-9 with TRBJ2-1, with 12 positions matching TRBD1. Germline CDR1 SEHNR, CDR2 FQNEAQ (reference sequence). V was clipped by 4 bases and J by 7 bases; unmatched bases: 8. This CDR3 is 16 amino acids long. The DNA of the CDR3 is TGTGCCAGCAGCTCCCCGGGACAGGGGGCTGGGAATGAGCAGTTCTTC. Its protein product is CASSSPGQGAGNEQFF.

The chain uses TRBV27 and TRBJ1-1; D is unresolved. Germline CDR1 and CDR2: MNHEY and SMNVEV (reference sequence). This CDR3 spans 14 amino acids. The V end lost 3 bases, the J end lost 4 bases, and 12 bases lay between the germline ends. The CDR3 DNA follows: TGTGCCAGCAGTTTGGGTAGCAGTACCACTGAAGCTTTCTTT. This translates into CASSLGSSTTEAFF.

This clone was counted a single time. The chain has TRBV6-2 or TRBV6-3 and TRBJ2-7, with 8 bases matching TRBD1. In germline, CDR1 is MNHEY, CDR2 SVGEGT. The CDR3 loop spans 15 amino acids. V lost 4 bases and J lost 5; bases outside the gene matches: 10. CDR3 in amino acids: CASSSQGAPRDEQYF. For the CDR3, the DNA is TGTGCCAGCAGTTCCCAGGGGGCCCCAAGAGACGAGCAGTACTTC.

V is TRBV14 and J is TRBJ2-1, with D perhaps matching TRBD2 (6 bases). The CDR3 is 15 amino acids. Germline values: CDR1 SGHDN, CDR2 FVKESK. Deletions cut 0 bases from V and 4 bases from J, with 10 bases between. CDR3 in DNA: TGTGCCAGCAGCCAAGAGCGGGACCGGTACAATGAGCAGTTCTTC. Its translation is CASSQERDRYNEQFF.

This clone showed up just a few times. V and J are TRBV11-3 and TRBJ1-1, with 9 nucleotides matching TRBD1. This CDR3 has 14 residues. The V gene end was trimmed by 7 bases and the J gene end by 7 bases; junction bases not matched to a gene: 10. CDR1 SGHNT and CDR2 YENEEA come from the germline V gene. This chain's CDR3 is CASTSDRGRSEAFF. The CDR3 DNA sequence: TGTGCCAGCACCTCCGACAGGGGGAGGAGTGAAGCTTTCTTT.

The chain has TRBV7-2 and TRBJ2-7; TRBD2 is a possible D gene (6 bases). The V end was cut by 5 bases, the J end by 7 bases, with 24 bases between. CDR3 size: 16 residues. CDR1 SGHTA and CDR2 FQGNSA come from the germline V gene. The CDR3 here is CASSLSGGILSEEQYF. CDR3 nucleotide sequence: TGTGCCAGCAGCCTTTCCGGCGGGATCTTATCGGAGGAGCAGTACTTC.

The J gene is TRBJ2-7, the V gene TRBV28, with D hard to call. The germline gives CDR1 MDHEN, CDR2 SYDVKM. The CDR3 covers 14 residues. V lost 6 bases, J lost 2 bases, and 14 bases lay in between. In DNA form, the CDR3 reads TGTGCCAGCAGAGCCGACAAGATACCCTACGAGCAGTACTTC. Translated: CASRADKIPYEQYF.

The rearrangement links TRBV7-9 to TRBJ2-2, with TRBD1 matching over 8 bases. Germline lookup yields CDR1 SEHNR and CDR2 FQNEAQ (reference sequence). V lost 6 bases to trimming and J lost 6 bases; unmatched junction nucleotides: 9. CDR3 length: 15 residues. The CDR3 DNA is TGTGCCAGCAGGGGTGCGGCAGGGGGCCCCGGGGAGCTGTTTTTT. This sequence encodes CASRGAAGGPGELFF.

The chain couples TRBV7-8 to TRBJ1-1; D is ambiguous. V was pared by 2 bases and J by 2 bases, with 9 bases between. In germline, CDR1 is SGHVS, CDR2 FQNEAQ. CDR3 length: 14 residues. The CDR3 region has the DNA TGTGCCAGCAGCTTACGGGCAGGAAACACTGAAGCTTTCTTT. This sequence encodes CASSLRAGNTEAFF. Together with reference TRBV7-8 and TRBJ1-1, the CDR3 gives the full variable domain: GAGVSQSPRYKVAKRGQDVALRCDPISGHVSLFWYQQALGQGPEFLTYFQNEAQLDKSGLPSDRFFAERPEGSVSTLKIQRTQQEDSAVYLCASSLRAGNTEAFFGQGTRLTVV.

The V and J genes are TRBV6-2 or TRBV6-3 and TRBJ1-5; D unclear. CDR1 is MNHEY and CDR2 is SVGEGT in the germline V gene. Trimming left V 5 bases short and J 2 bases short, with 22 bases between. This CDR3 comprises 18 residues. CDR3 in DNA: TGTGCCAGCAGTCCGGACCGCCGGCCCCTTATGGGCAATCAGCCCCAGCATTTT. This codes for CASSPDRRPLMGNQPQHF.

The V gene is TRBV6-5, the J gene TRBJ2-2; D is uncertain. The CDR3 loop spans 14 amino acids. The germline V gene has CDR1 MNHEY and CDR2 SVGAGI. The V and J ends lost 0 bases and 4 bases respectively, with 6 bases between them. This chain's CDR3 is CASSYSQITGELFF. The CDR3 nucleotides read TGTGCCAGCAGTTACTCGCAAATCACCGGGGAGCTGTTTTTT.

The chain employs TRBV7-2 and TRBJ1-4, with D tentatively TRBD1 (6 bases). The CDR3 is 14 residues long. The germline CDR1 and CDR2 sequences are SGHTA and FQGNSA. Trimming removed 5 bases from V and 6 bases from J, with 13 bases in between. Written as DNA, the CDR3 is TGTGCCAGCAGCCTCAGGGGAAGGGATGAAAAACTGTTTTTT. Translating gives CASSLRGRDEKLFF.

V and J are TRBV6-2 or TRBV6-3 and TRBJ2-7, with 8 nucleotides matching TRBD1. V shed 2 bases, J shed 2 bases, and the junction held 8 bases outside the gene matches. This CDR3 contains 16 residues. Germline CDR1 MNHEY, CDR2 SVGEGT. CDR3 nucleotide sequence: TGTGCCAGCAGTTACCAGCCCGGGACAGGAACCTACGAGCAGTACTTC. Residues: CASSYQPGTGTYEQYF.

The chain recombines TRBV7-3 with TRBJ2-2; a possible D gene is TRBD1 (6 bases). The length of the CDR3 is 16 residues. V was shortened by 5 bases and J by 0 bases, with 13 bases between the two germline ends. Germline loops: CDR1 SGHTA, CDR2 FQGTGA. The CDR3 sequence: CASSRTGNANTGELFF. In nucleotides, the CDR3 is TGTGCCAGCAGCCGTACAGGGAACGCGAACACCGGGGAGCTGTTTTTT.

CDR3 sequence (DNA): TGTGCCAGCAGCAACTCAAGGACAGGGGCCCCCTACGAGCAGTACTTC. The encoded protein is CASSNSRTGAPYEQYF. J is TRBJ2-7 and V is TRBV9; 9 bases map to TRBD1. Germline-derived CDR1 and CDR2 are SGDLS and YYNGEE. V dropped 4 bases and J dropped 2; count of bases not matched to a gene: 10. The CDR3 runs 16 residues.

The V and J genes are TRBV29-1 and TRBJ1-1; a possible D gene is TRBD1 (6 bases). Between the trimmed V and J ends, which lost 2 bases and 5 bases, there was a span of 15 bases. Germline assignment: CDR1 SQVTM and CDR2 ANQGSEA. The CDR3 spans 14 residues. CDR3 region: CSVETGPSRTEAFF. CDR3 in DNA: TGCAGCGTTGAAACAGGGCCCTCTCGGACTGAAGCTTTCTTT.

The CDR3 here is CASSYVVQETQYF. CDR3 nucleotide sequence: TGTGCCAGCAGTTATGTCGTACAAGAGACCCAGTACTTC. The rearrangement joins TRBV6-2 or TRBV6-3 to TRBJ2-5, with D unresolved. CDR1 MNHEY and CDR2 SVGEGT come from the germline V gene. The CDR3 sequence is 13 residues long. V was clipped by 3 bases and J by 2 bases, with 7 bases between them.

This chain uses TRBV20-1 with TRBJ2-7, with D possibly TRBD1 on 5 matching bases. The ends were cut back, 6 bases at V and 0 bases at J, with 6 bases in the middle. This CDR3 is 11 amino acids long. The V gene's germline CDR1 is DFQATT and CDR2 SNEGSKA (reference sequence). The CDR3 loop reads CSARVSYEQYF. The CDR3 nucleotides read TGCAGTGCCAGGGTCTCCTACGAGCAGTACTTC.

V usage is TRBV12-5 and J usage is TRBJ1-2; tentative D call: TRBD1 (5 bases). The V and J ends lost 6 bases and 4 bases respectively, with 15 bases between them. The CDR3 extends over 14 amino acids. Germline-derived CDR1 and CDR2 are LGHNT and FRNRAP. In nucleotides, the CDR3 is TGTGCTAGTGGCCCCACCGCCAGGGTCTATGGCTACACCTTC. It encodes CASGPTARVYGYTF.

V usage is TRBV11-2 and J usage is TRBJ2-1, with D uncertain. Trimming removed 5 bases at V and 7 bases at J, with 24 bases between. CDR3 length: 17 residues. Per the germline V gene, CDR1 is SGHAT and CDR2 is FQNNGV. The CDR3: CASSNQPPGHPGNEQFF. The CDR3 DNA reads as TGTGCCAGCAGCAATCAGCCCCCCGGGCACCCCGGGAATGAGCAGTTCTTC.

V usage is TRBV5-6 and J usage is TRBJ1-2; D is unclear. V gave up 1 base and J gave up 6 bases, with 7 bases separating them. This CDR3 is 12 amino acids long. Germline V gene sequence: CDR1 SGHDT, CDR2 YYEEEE. CDR3 sequence: CASSLNRNGYTF. CDR3 in DNA: TGTGCCAGCAGCTTGAACAGAAATGGCTACACCTTC.

The CDR3 reads CASSSLAGGARTGELFF. CDR3 in DNA: TGTGCCAGCAGCTCTTTAGCCGGGGGGGCCCGGACCGGGGAGCTGTTTTTT. The chain carries TRBV5-4 and TRBJ2-2; 8 bases are shared with TRBD2. Trimming removed 3 bases from V and 5 bases from J; junction bases left unmatched: 12. This CDR3 has 17 amino acids. Germline-derived CDR1 and CDR2 are SGHNT and YYREEE (reference sequence).

The chain is built from TRBV7-9 and TRBJ2-4, with no clear D. CDR3 size: 11 residues. V shed 1 base and J shed 5 bases, with 0 bases lying between them. Germline V gives CDR1 SEHNR, CDR2 FQNEAQ (reference sequence). DNA of the CDR3: TGTGCCAGCAGCTTAGAAAACATTCAGTACTTC. Protein sequence: CASSLENIQYF.

This chain joins TRBV5-1 and TRBJ2-3; 7 bases fit TRBD1. The CDR3 length is 15 residues. Germline trimming cut 3 bases from V and 4 bases from J; bases unmatched to any gene: 8. The germline V gene encodes CDR1 SGHRS and CDR2 YFSETQ. CDR3 nucleotides: TGCGCCAGCAGCTACATCACAGGGGCGGCAGATACGCAGTATTTT. Protein product: CASSYITGAADTQYF. Using reference TRBV5-1 and TRBJ2-3 for the parts outside the CDR3, the full variable domain is KAGVTQTPRYLIKTRGQQVTLSCSPISGHRSVSWYQQTPGQGLQFLFEYFSETQRNKGNFPGRFSGRQFSNSRSEMNVSTLELGDSALYLCASSYITGAADTQYFGPGTRLTVL.

The chain recombines TRBV3-1 (or the pseudogene TRBV3-2) with TRBJ2-3, with TRBD2 as a possible D gene (6 bases). The CDR3 runs 15 residues. The V gene's germline CDR1 is LGHDT and CDR2 YNNKEL (reference sequence). Trimming shortened V by 1 base and J by 1 base, and 9 bases separated the two germline ends. CDR3 residues: CASSQGPSGTDTQYF. CDR3 nucleotides: TGTGCCAGCAGCCAAGGGCCTAGCGGCACAGATACGCAGTATTTT.

The chain is built from TRBV5-4 and TRBJ1-4, with 8 bases identical to TRBD1. V lost 5 bases to trimming and J lost 7 bases; unmatched junction nucleotides: 7. Germline V gene sequence: CDR1 SGHNT, CDR2 YYREEE (reference sequence). The CDR3 length is 14 residues. CDR3 amino acids: CASRSDRGGEKLFF. As DNA, the CDR3 is TGTGCCAGCAGATCCGACAGGGGTGGTGAAAAACTGTTTTTT.

This chain uses TRBV12-3 or TRBV12-4 with TRBJ1-1; TRBD1 aligns across 8 bases. This CDR3 has 13 amino acids. V gave up 6 bases and J gave up 2 bases; unmatched junction bases: 2. This CDR3 is CASSGQGNTEAFF. Here the CDR3 DNA reads TGTGCCAGCAGCGGACAGGGAAACACTGAAGCTTTCTTT.

The chain joins TRBV6-5 to TRBJ2-7; the D is unclear. Germline V CDR1 and CDR2: MNHEY, SVGAGI. The germline V and J ends were trimmed by 6 bases and 3 bases, with 6 bases remaining between them. The length of the CDR3 is 11 residues. Written as DNA, the CDR3 is TGTGCCAGCAGAACCAGCTACGAGCAGTACTTC. Protein product: CASRTSYEQYF.

The chain employs TRBV10-3 and TRBJ1-2, with D possibly being TRBD1 (6 bases). This CDR3 has 12 amino acids. CDR1 is ENHRY, CDR2 SYGVKD, per germline. V was clipped by 10 bases and J by 5 bases, with 14 bases between them. The DNA for the CDR3 is TGTGCCACCGCGGACAGTACATATGGCTACACCTTC. Protein: CATADSTYGYTF.